This T cell receptor beta chain stems from a study of blood T cell repertoires in COVID-19. Study background: Italy, Spain and the United States were the sources of the convalescent and acute COVID-19 samples. From T cells, B-cell-depleted T cells, or PBMCs came the material, which was cDNA or gDNA.

Only in-frame clones appear in the TCRdb table, and some are missing; sequencing was by immunoSEQ multiplex PCR. The sample shows over 250,000 clones, approximately 90% of them seen only once. The CDR3 sequence is 14 residues long. The V and J ends lost 5 bases and 4 bases respectively, with 15 bases between them. CDR1 and CDR2 from the germline V gene are MNHEY and SMNVEV (reference sequence). Participant age was 18 to 89 years, and participants resided in roughly 25 US areas. Cohort assignment relied on participant-reported clinical history. The specimen was PBMCs or T cells enriched from blood (not recorded which). The TCR originated in a woman between 25 and 40 years old who had recovered from COVID-19. The rearrangement joins TRBV27 to TRBJ2-7, with a weak D call TRBD2 (5 bases). CDR3 sequence reads: CASSSGGSNYEQYF. The CDR3 region has the DNA TGTGCCAGCAGTAGCGGTGGTTCTAATTACGAGCAGTACTTC.